This T cell receptor (beta chain) emerged from a study of blood T cell repertoires in COVID-19. Study at large: Italy, Spain and the United States were the sources of the convalescent and acute COVID-19 samples.

The J segment lost 8 bases and the V segment lost 6 bases, leaving 9 bases of the junction unmatched. The CDR3 length is 13 residues. CDR1 and CDR2 from the germline V gene are SQVTM and ANQGSEA. TCRdb keeps only in-frame clones here, not all; method: immunoSEQ multiplex PCR. The data contain some 180,000 clones, over 75% of them singletons. The sequence was obtained from a woman of 80 years or more with active or convalescent COVID-19. V and J are TRBV29-1 and TRBJ1-4; 7 bases are a match to TRBD1. Sample: peripheral blood. The chain's CDR3 is CSVRQGGREKLFF. CDR3 DNA sequence: TGCAGCGTACGACAGGGAGGACGGGAAAAACTGTTTTTT.